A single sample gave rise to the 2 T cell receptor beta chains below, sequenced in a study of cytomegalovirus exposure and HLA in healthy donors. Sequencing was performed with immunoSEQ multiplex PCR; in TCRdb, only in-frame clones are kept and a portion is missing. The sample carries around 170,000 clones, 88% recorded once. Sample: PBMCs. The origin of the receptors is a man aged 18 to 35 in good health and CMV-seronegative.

The CDR3 reads CASSQDRAGGETQYF. Written as DNA, the CDR3 is TGCGCCAGCAGCCAAGATAGGGCAGGGGGAGAGACCCAGTACTTC. V and J are TRBV4-1 and TRBJ2-5; the match to TRBD1 covers 7 bases. The CDR3 runs 15 residues. Trimming cost V 0 bases and J 4 bases; bases outside gene matches: 5. The germline CDR1 and CDR2 sequences are MGHRA and YSYEKL.

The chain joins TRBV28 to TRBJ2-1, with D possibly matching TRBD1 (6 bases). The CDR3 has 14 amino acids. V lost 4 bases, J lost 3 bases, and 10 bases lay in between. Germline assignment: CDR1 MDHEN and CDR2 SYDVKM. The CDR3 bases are TGTGCCAGCAGTTCGGGGACATTCTACAATGAGCAGTTCTTC. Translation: CASSSGTFYNEQFF.